These 6 T cell receptor beta chains were all obtained from the same sample, sequenced in a study of T cell responses to AZD1222 COVID-19 vaccine. The assay was immunoSEQ multiplex PCR, and TCRdb's table has in-frame clones only and misses some. Of roughly 150,000 clones detected, 93% appear once; the ten largest clones hold 5.1%. The sample was peripheral blood, taken on day 0 of AZD1222 vaccination. The receptors come from an adult in good health.

The V and J genes are TRBV2 and TRBJ2-3; 9 bases map to TRBD1. Germline V gene lookup returns CDR1 SNHLY and CDR2 FYNNEI. Losses at the gene ends were 9 bases for V and 3 bases for J; bases not matched to a gene: 7. The CDR3 extends over 14 amino acids. The CDR3 sequence: CARTQGAGTDTQYF. As DNA, the CDR3 is TGTGCCAGGACACAGGGGGCCGGAACAGATACGCAGTATTTT.

V gene TRBV13 combines with J gene TRBJ2-3; 7 bases agree with TRBD2. The CDR3 extends over 16 amino acids. Trimming took 4 bases from V and 0 from J; bases not matched to a gene: 7. Germline V gene sequence: CDR1 PRHDT, CDR2 FYEKMQ (reference sequence). The CDR3 sequence: CASSSPWEGSTDTQYF. For the CDR3, the DNA is TGTGCCAGCAGCTCCCCGTGGGAGGGGAGCACAGATACGCAGTATTTT.

The rearrangement uses TRBV3-1 (or the pseudogene TRBV3-2) and TRBJ2-7; no definite D call. This CDR3 has 13 residues. The V end lost 4 bases, the J end lost 5 bases, and 12 bases lay between the germline ends. Germline V lookup: CDR1 LGHDT, CDR2 YNNKEL (reference sequence). CDR3 coding DNA: TGTGCCAGCAGCCCCCCTGGGCTAAACGAGCAGTACTTC. Protein sequence: CASSPPGLNEQYF.

The J gene is TRBJ2-6, the V gene TRBV5-6; TRBD1 might be the D (6 bases). Germline V CDR1 and CDR2: SGHDT, YYEEEE. There are 15 residues in the CDR3. V lost 2 bases and J lost 3, with 9 bases in between. The CDR3 is CASSLQGVGANVLTF. In nucleotides, the CDR3 is TGTGCCAGCAGCTTACAGGGAGTTGGGGCCAACGTCCTGACTTTC. Full variable domain (missing parts from reference TRBV5-6 and TRBJ2-6): DAGVTQSPTHLIKTRGQQVTLRCSPKSGHDTVSWYQQALGQGPQFIFQYYEEEERQRGNFPDRFSGHQFPNYSSELNVNALLLGDSALYLCASSLQGVGANVLTFGAGSRLTVL.

The chain combines TRBV4-1 with TRBJ2-1; 8 bases line up with TRBD2. Per germline, CDR1 MGHRA and CDR2 YSYEKL. The J segment lost 8 bases and the V segment lost 10 bases, leaving 16 bases of the junction unmatched. This CDR3 has 15 residues. In DNA, the CDR3 is TGCGCCACCCAAGCGGGAGAGGGCCCGGGTTATGAGCAGTTCTTC. Its translation is CATQAGEGPGYEQFF.

The rearrangement links TRBV7-8 to TRBJ2-1; 10 bases are shared with TRBD2. The CDR3 extends over 19 amino acids. V trimming: 1 base; J trimming: 0 bases; junction bases outside the gene matches: 9. The V gene's germline CDR1 is SGHVS and CDR2 FQNEAQ. The chain's CDR3 is CASSLVLAGAPSSYNEQFF. The CDR3 nucleotides read TGTGCCAGCAGCTTAGTGCTAGCGGGAGCCCCAAGCTCCTACAATGAGCAGTTCTTC.